The source of this T cell receptor beta chain is a study of early stage breast cancer tumors. About the research overall: Invasive lobular carcinomas made up about 30% of the 12 ER+/PR+/HER2- tumors. Around 10-fold was the mean read coverage per sample. Study-wide results and caveats: Compared with adjacent normal breast, tumors showed about 2.5-fold denser, more clonal T cells. Tumor and normal breast were distinguished via blood comparison in most of the 16 patients.

As concerns this clone: The target antigen is unknown.

Profiled with immunoSEQ multiplex PCR; TCRdb holds only in-frame clones, not every one. The data contain tens of thousands of clones, around nine tenths of them singletons. The sequenced sample consisted of blood. The clonotype was recovered from a person between 70 and 80 years old with breast cancer.

The CDR3, as DNA: TGTGCCAGTAGTACACAGGGACGGGGACAGCCCCAGCATTTT. Residues: CASSTQGRGQPQHF. V and J are TRBV19 and TRBJ1-5; possibly TRBD1 for D (6 bases). V lost 4 bases to trimming and J lost 7 bases, with 14 bases between them. Germline V CDR1 and CDR2: LNHDA, SQIVND (reference sequence). The CDR3 covers 14 residues. The variable domain in full, completed from reference TRBV19 and TRBJ1-5, reads DGGITQSPKYLFRKEGQNVTLSCEQNLNHDAMYWYRQDPGQGLRLIYYSQIVNDFQKGDIAEGYSVSREKKESFPLTVTSAQKNPTAFYLCASSTQGRGQPQHFGDGTRLSIL.